Listed below are T cell receptor beta chains from one sample, sequenced in a study of T-cell memory formation after mild COVID-19. TCRdb re-called the 5' RACE reads with MiXCR, one entry per CDR3 protein. Of fewer than 200,000 distinct CDR3 sequences listed, under 20% are singletons. The sample comprised PBMCs or a T cell subset sorted from them (not recorded which). All receptors come from a man aged 18-30 years who had mild COVID-19 (a few samples of this study predate the infection). Cell type and time point are not known. Each CDR3 is given with its conserved first and last residue. The D gene is left open where the match is weak. For some rows the clone size is stated as once, few or many, or as a class when expanded; others skip it.

len,v_gene,d_gene,abundance,j_gene,CDR3aa,CDR3nt
14,TRBV6-5,-,few,TRBJ1-1,CASRAPGPFTEAFF,TGTGCCAGCAGAGCACCGGGACCCTTCACTGAAGCTTTCTTT
13,TRBV7-3,-,many,TRBJ2-6,CASALAGANVLTF,TGTGCCAGTGCGTTGGCGGGGGCCAACGTCCTGACTTTC
13,TRBV6-1,-,-,TRBJ1-1,CASSAEEGTEAFF,TGTGCCAGCAGCGCGGAGGAGGGAACTGAAGCTTTCTTT
14,TRBV7-2,-,many,TRBJ1-2,CASSLVGRADGYTF,TGTGCCAGCAGCTTAGTGGGCAGGGCTGATGGCTACACCTTC
12,TRBV20-1,-,-,TRBJ1-5,CSARQGDQPQHF,TGCAGTGCTAGACAGGGAGATCAGCCCCAGCATTTT
13,TRBV6-5,-,-,TRBJ1-2,CASSYSAGYGYTF,TGTGCCAGCAGTTACTCGGCCGGTTATGGCTACACCTTC
15,TRBV9,-,-,TRBJ1-1,CASSPRGAQHTEAFF,TGTGCCAGCAGCCCAAGAGGGGCACAACACACTGAAGCTTTCTTT
15,TRBV6-6,TRBD2,-,TRBJ2-3,CASSYQRGAGDTQYF,TGTGCCAGCAGCTACCAGCGGGGGGCGGGAGATACGCAGTATTTT
15,TRBV27,-,-,TRBJ2-2,CASSLRGGNTGELFF,TGTGCCAGCAGTTTACGCGGGGGCAACACCGGGGAGCTGTTTTTT
15,TRBV12-3/TRBV12-4,-,-,TRBJ1-1,CASTRTSGGRTEAVF,TGTGCCAGCACCAGGACGTCCGGGGGAAGGACTGAAGCTGTCTTT
14,TRBV3-1,TRBD2,many,TRBJ2-1,CASSLTASGDEKFF,TGTGCCAGCAGCTTGACAGCTAGCGGTGATGAGAAGTTCTTC
14,TRBV5-5,-,-,TRBJ1-2,CASSLQGRHNGYTF,TGTGCCAGCAGCTTGCAGGGGAGGCATAATGGCTACACCTTC
13,TRBV29-1,TRBD2,few,TRBJ2-5,CSVGGGTLETQYF,TGCAGCGTTGGCGGGGGTACACTCGAGACCCAGTACTTC
17,TRBV20-1,TRBD1,many,TRBJ2-3,CSAAGLGTGGRRDTQYF,TGCAGTGCTGCAGGTCTCGGGACAGGGGGCCGGAGAGATACGCAGTATTTT
13,TRBV7-7,-,few,TRBJ2-1,CASSRQDAGEQFF,TGTGCCAGCAGCCGCCAGGACGCAGGGGAGCAGTTCTTC
13,TRBV28,TRBD1,many,TRBJ1-1,CASSWGGQGEAFF,TGTGCCAGCAGTTGGGGGGGACAGGGCGAAGCTTTCTTT
15,TRBV7-2,-,-,TRBJ2-5,CASSSNRGSRETQYF,TGTGCCAGCAGCTCTAACCGGGGGTCTAGGGAGACCCAGTACTTC
13,TRBV5-5,-,many,TRBJ1-2,CASSLSGLTGYTF,TGTGCCAGCAGCTTGTCCGGACTAACTGGCTACACCTTC
14,TRBV12-3/TRBV12-4,-,-,TRBJ2-5,CASTLQRGGETQYF,TGTGCCAGCACCCTCCAGAGGGGTGGGGAGACCCAGTACTTC
13,TRBV29-1,-,many,TRBJ2-4,CSVELAAKNIQYF,TGCAGCGTTGAACTAGCAGCCAAAAACATTCAGTACTTC
15,TRBV7-2,TRBD1,many,TRBJ1-2,CASSLQFGQGAGYTF,TGTGCCAGCAGCCTACAGTTCGGGCAGGGGGCTGGCTACACCTTC
15,TRBV12-3/TRBV12-4,TRBD1,-,TRBJ1-2,CASSSRQGGYYGYTF,TGTGCCAGCAGTTCCAGACAGGGTGGGTACTATGGCTACACCTTC
12,TRBV6-5,-,few,TRBJ2-3,CASSSETDTQYF,TGTGCCAGCAGTTCCGAGACAGATACGCAGTATTTT
14,TRBV7-3,TRBD1,few,TRBJ2-1,CASSLRGSMSEQFF,TGTGCCAGCAGCCTCAGGGGGTCAATGAGTGAGCAGTTCTTC
15,TRBV10-2,TRBD2,-,TRBJ2-3,CASYGPSGATDTQYF,TGCGCCAGCTACGGGCCGAGCGGGGCCACAGATACGCAGTATTTT
14,TRBV29-1,-,-,TRBJ2-3,CSARGHPSTDTQYF,TGCAGCGCCCGCGGACACCCGAGCACAGATACGCAGTATTTT
16,TRBV12-3/TRBV12-4,-,-,TRBJ2-1,CASTRARNTHYNEQFF,TGTGCCAGCACCCGGGCGAGGAATACCCACTACAATGAGCAGTTCTTC
15,TRBV11-2,-,-,TRBJ2-5,CASSPRNGGLETQYF,TGTGCCAGCAGCCCTCGGAACGGGGGTTTAGAGACCCAGTACTTC
14,TRBV5-6,-,-,TRBJ2-1,CASSPDRPDNEQFF,TGTGCCAGCAGCCCCGACAGGCCGGACAATGAGCAGTTCTTC
11,TRBV24-1,-,few,TRBJ1-2,CATGYSGGYTF,TGTGCCACCGGGTACTCGGGAGGCTACACCTTC
15,TRBV12-3/TRBV12-4,-,-,TRBJ1-4,CASSELGQGNEKLFF,TGTGCCAGCAGCGAGCTTGGTCAGGGAAATGAAAAACTGTTTTTT
13,TRBV12-3/TRBV12-4,-,-,TRBJ1-1,CASSLRHIGEAFF,TGTGCCAGCAGTTTAAGACATATAGGTGAAGCTTTCTTT
15,TRBV20-1,-,many,TRBJ2-2,CSARDWRGDTGELFF,TGCAGTGCTAGAGATTGGAGGGGGGACACCGGGGAGCTGTTTTTT
16,TRBV20-1,-,-,TRBJ2-7,CSASPLDVGGHYEQYF,TGCAGTGCTAGTCCGCTAGATGTGGGTGGACACTACGAGCAGTACTTC
15,TRBV6-5,TRBD1,few,TRBJ1-2,CASSYSTGGNYGYTF,TGTGCCAGCAGTTACTCGACAGGGGGGAACTATGGCTACACCTTC
16,TRBV7-2,TRBD1,few,TRBJ1-6,CASSLRTGGLDSPLHF,TGTGCCAGCAGCCTTCGGACAGGGGGCTTAGACTCACCCCTCCACTTT
16,TRBV4-2,-,-,TRBJ1-1,CASSSPGPGRSTEAFF,TGTGCCAGCAGCTCGCCGGGGCCAGGGAGAAGCACTGAAGCTTTCTTT
16,TRBV4-2,-,few,TRBJ2-3,CASSQGNSASTDTQYF,TGTGCCAGCAGCCAGGGAAATAGCGCAAGCACAGATACGCAGTATTTT